This is a list of T cell receptor beta chains from one sample in a study of blood T cell repertoires in COVID-19. Sequencing was performed with immunoSEQ multiplex PCR; in TCRdb, only in-frame clones are kept and a portion is missing. The profile shows over 250,000 clones, 70% to 90% of them singletons. The specimen was peripheral blood. The receptors were sampled from a woman in her 70s with acute or convalescent COVID-19. Both conserved end residues are part of each CDR3. D genes are given only for firm matches. Not all rows give a size; the values are once, few, many and, for expanded clones, a class.

>-|TRBV7-9|TRBJ1-5|-
CASSRGSDQPQHF
TGTGCCAGCAGCCGAGGGTCGGACCAGCCCCAGCATTTT
>-|TRBV5-1|TRBJ2-5|-
CASSSQGFKETQYF
TGCGCCAGCAGCTCCCAGGGTTTTAAAGAGACCCAGTACTTC
>TRBD1|TRBV6-5|TRBJ1-6|-
CASRTDRVDNSPLHF
TGTGCCAGCAGGACGGACAGGGTCGATAATTCACCCCTCCACTTT
>-|TRBV18|TRBJ2-5|once
CASSPPGQETQYF
TGTGCCAGCTCACCTCCGGGGCAAGAGACCCAGTACTTC
>-|TRBV18|TRBJ1-1|-
CASSPPSQRRTEAFF
TGTGCCAGCTCACCACCGTCCCAGAGGCGGACTGAAGCTTTCTTT
>TRBD1|TRBV18|TRBJ1-2|-
CASSTGTGANYGYTF
TGTGCCAGCTCCACCGGGACAGGGGCTAACTATGGCTACACCTTC
>TRBD1|TRBV15|TRBJ1-4|-
CATSRGRTGLLEKLFF
TGTGCCACCAGCAGGGGAAGGACAGGGCTGTTGGAAAAACTGTTTTTT
>-|TRBV5-1|TRBJ2-3|-
CASSMGGPDTQYF
TGCGCCAGCAGCATGGGGGGCCCAGATACGCAGTATTTT
>TRBD1|TRBV27|TRBJ1-2|-
CASSHRGPNYGYTF
TGTGCCAGCAGTCACAGGGGGCCTAACTATGGCTACACCTTC
>-|TRBV5-1|TRBJ2-1|-
CASSLGGNSYNEQFF
TGCGCCAGCAGCTTGGGCGGAAACTCTTACAATGAGCAGTTCTTC
>TRBD2|TRBV10-1|TRBJ2-3|-
CASSGTSGGSSTDTQYF
TGCGCCAGCAGTGGGACTAGCGGGGGATCTAGCACAGATACGCAGTATTTT
>-|TRBV15|TRBJ2-3|-
CATSRDKNKYTDTQYF
TGTGCCACCAGCAGAGATAAAAACAAATACACAGATACGCAGTATTTT
>TRBD2|TRBV19|TRBJ2-1|-
CASSIQAGGYNEQFF
TGTGCCAGTAGTATTCAAGCGGGGGGATACAATGAGCAGTTCTTC
>-|TRBV7-8|TRBJ2-7|-
CASSPRGEQYF
TGTGCCAGCAGCCCTCGAGGGGAGCAGTACTTC
>-|TRBV7-9|TRBJ2-2|-
CASRGHLTGELFF
TGTGCCAGCCGGGGACATCTAACCGGGGAGCTGTTTTTT
>-|TRBV7-7|TRBJ2-3|once
CASSLAPGKTDTQYF
TGTGCCAGCAGCTTAGCGCCAGGGAAAACAGATACGCAGTATTTT
>-|TRBV12-3/TRBV12-4|TRBJ1-2|-
CASSLDSGYTF
TGTGCCAGCAGTTTGGACAGCGGCTACACCTTC
>-|TRBV7-9|TRBJ1-2|-
CASSLLGVDGYTF
TGTGCCAGCAGCCTTTTAGGAGTTGATGGCTACACCTTC
>-|TRBV6-5|TRBJ1-4|-
CASRDSLKGRLFF
TGTGCCAGCAGAGACAGCCTTAAGGGGAGGCTGTTTTTT
>-|TRBV11-2|TRBJ2-5|-
CASSPGSGWGETQYF
TGTGCCAGCAGCCCAGGTTCGGGGTGGGGAGAGACCCAGTACTTC
>-|TRBV5-6|TRBJ1-6|-
CASSSGTSNSPLHF
TGTGCCAGCAGCTCCGGGACTTCGAATTCACCCCTCCACTTT
>-|TRBV5-1|TRBJ2-1|-
CASSLVGGSYNEQFF
TGCGCCAGCAGCTTGGTAGGGGGTTCATACAATGAGCAGTTCTTC
>-|TRBV3-1/TRBV3-2|TRBJ1-6|-
CASSQAGQTPPLHF
TGTGCCAGCAGCCAAGCAGGACAGACGCCACCCCTCCACTTT
>TRBD1|TRBV2|TRBJ1-1|-
CAGRARDRSSTEAFF
TGTGCCGGACGAGCCCGGGACAGGTCGAGCACTGAAGCTTTCTTT
>TRBD2|TRBV28|TRBJ2-5|once
CASRTGLAGTETQYF
TGTGCCAGTAGAACGGGACTAGCGGGGACAGAGACCCAGTACTTC
>-|TRBV5-6|TRBJ2-5|few
CASSLGYGGPQETQYF
TGTGCCAGCAGCTTGGGCTACGGGGGGCCCCAAGAGACCCAGTACTTC
>TRBD2|TRBV4-1|TRBJ2-5|-
CASSRRAGGRQETQYF
TGCGCCAGCAGCCGGCGAGCGGGGGGTCGCCAAGAGACCCAGTACTTC
>-|TRBV7-3|TRBJ1-1|-
CASSLTGGLNTEAFF
TGTGCCAGCAGCTTAACAGGGGGTTTGAACACTGAAGCTTTCTTT
>TRBD1|TRBV7-2|TRBJ2-1|-
CASTPDRGVYNEQFF
TGTGCCAGCACCCCCGACAGGGGGGTATACAATGAGCAGTTCTTC
>-|TRBV3-1/TRBV3-2|TRBJ2-3|-
CASSQENRGSTDTQYF
TGTGCCAGCAGCCAAGAAAATCGGGGTTCGACAGATACGCAGTATTTT
>-|TRBV5-1|TRBJ2-7|-
CASSLVVGQSSSYEQYF
TGCGCCAGCAGCTTGGTGGTGGGGCAGTCGAGCTCCTACGAGCAGTACTTC
>-|TRBV7-8|TRBJ2-7|-
CASSLRSRARGTYEQYF
TGTGCCAGCAGCTTACGTAGTAGGGCTCGGGGAACCTACGAGCAGTACTTC
>TRBD2|TRBV5-6|TRBJ2-3|-
CASSLSGGSTDTQYF
TGTGCCAGCAGCTTGTCGGGGGGTAGCACAGATACGCAGTATTTT
>TRBD2|TRBV2|TRBJ2-1|once
CASRREGSYNEQFF
TGTGCCAGCAGACGGGAGGGATCCTACAATGAGCAGTTCTTC
>-|TRBV12-5|TRBJ2-5|-
CASGLVKSEETQYF
TGTGCTAGTGGTTTGGTAAAGAGCGAAGAGACCCAGTACTTC
>-|TRBV27|TRBJ1-5|once
CASSLKGVRGQPQHF
TGTGCCAGCAGTTTAAAAGGTGTGCGGGGTCAGCCCCAGCATTTT
>TRBD2|TRBV7-3|TRBJ2-1|-
CASSLGVAGTKQFF
TGTGCCAGCAGCTTAGGGGTAGCGGGTACCAAGCAGTTCTTC